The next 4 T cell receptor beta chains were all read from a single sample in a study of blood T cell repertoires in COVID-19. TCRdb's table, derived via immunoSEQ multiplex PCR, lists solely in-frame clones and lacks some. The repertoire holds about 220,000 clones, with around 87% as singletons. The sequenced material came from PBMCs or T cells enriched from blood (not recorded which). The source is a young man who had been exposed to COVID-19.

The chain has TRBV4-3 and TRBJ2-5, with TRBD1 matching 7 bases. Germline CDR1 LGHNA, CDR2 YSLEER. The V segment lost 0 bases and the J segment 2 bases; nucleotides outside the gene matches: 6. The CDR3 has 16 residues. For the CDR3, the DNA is TGCGCCAGCAGCCAAGATAGGGGGCCCGGGCAAGAGACCCAGTACTTC. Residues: CASSQDRGPGQETQYF.

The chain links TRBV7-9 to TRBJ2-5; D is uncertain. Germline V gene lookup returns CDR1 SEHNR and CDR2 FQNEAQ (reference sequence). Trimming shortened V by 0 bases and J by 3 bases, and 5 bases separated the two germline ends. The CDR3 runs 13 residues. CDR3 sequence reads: CASSLAEKETQYF. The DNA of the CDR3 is TGTGCCAGCAGCTTAGCTGAGAAAGAGACCCAGTACTTC.

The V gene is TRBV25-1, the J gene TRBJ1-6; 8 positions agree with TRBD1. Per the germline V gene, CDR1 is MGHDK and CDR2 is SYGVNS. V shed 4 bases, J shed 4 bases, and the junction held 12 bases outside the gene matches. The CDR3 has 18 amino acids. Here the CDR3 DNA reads TGTGCCAGCAGTGGTCCTCCCGGGACAGGCTTTTATAATTCACCCCTCCACTTT. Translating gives CASSGPPGTGFYNSPLHF. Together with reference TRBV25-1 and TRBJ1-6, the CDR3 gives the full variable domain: EADIYQTPRYLVIGTGKKITLECSQTMGHDKMYWYQQDPGMELHLIHYSYGVNSTEKGDLSSESTVSRIRTEHFPLTLESARPSHTSQYLCASSGPPGTGFYNSPLHFGNGTRLTVT.

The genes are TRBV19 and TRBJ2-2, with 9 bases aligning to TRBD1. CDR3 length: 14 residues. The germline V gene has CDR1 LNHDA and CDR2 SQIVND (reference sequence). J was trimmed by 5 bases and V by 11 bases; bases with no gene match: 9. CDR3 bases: TGTGCCGCCACCGGGACAGGGAGAACCGGGGAGCTGTTTTTT. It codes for CAATGTGRTGELFF. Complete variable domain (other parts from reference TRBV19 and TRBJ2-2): DGGITQSPKYLFRKEGQNVTLSCEQNLNHDAMYWYRQDPGQGLRLIYYSQIVNDFQKGDIAEGYSVSREKKESFPLTVTSAQKNPTAFYLCAATGTGRTGELFFGEGSRLTVL.